This is a list of T cell receptor beta chains from one sample in a study of blood T cells in healthy people across ages. From the 5' RACE reads, TCRdb called clonotypes with MiXCR, one entry per CDR3 protein. The data hold roughly 2 million distinct CDR3 sequences, with around half observed a single time. The sample comprised blood. Receptor source: a woman aged 40 to 49 in good health. The CDR3 runs from the conserved cysteine through the conserved F or W. D genes are given only for firm matches. Some rows mark clone size as missing; the rest say once, few, many or name a class of expanded clone.

j_call: TRBJ2-3; d_call: .; clone_size: few; v_call: TRBV7-2; cdr3_nt: TGTGCCAGCAGCTTATCGACTGACCGCACAGATACGCAGTATTTT; cdr3_aa: CASSLSTDRTDTQYF
j_call: TRBJ1-1; d_call: .; clone_size: .; v_call: TRBV7-8; cdr3_nt: TGTGCCAGCAGCCCCTTCGGCACGAACACTGAAGCTTTCTTT; cdr3_aa: CASSPFGTNTEAFF
j_call: TRBJ2-3; d_call: TRBD2; clone_size: few; v_call: TRBV12-3/TRBV12-4; cdr3_nt: TGTGCCAGCGAAGGGGTAGCGGGGGGAACAGATACGCAGTATTTT; cdr3_aa: CASEGVAGGTDTQYF
j_call: TRBJ2-1; d_call: .; clone_size: many; v_call: TRBV5-1; cdr3_nt: TGCGCCAGCAGCTCAGGCGGGGTGGACAATGAGCAGTTCTTC; cdr3_aa: CASSSGGVDNEQFF
j_call: TRBJ1-5; d_call: .; clone_size: .; v_call: TRBV29-1; cdr3_nt: TGCAGCGCAAAAGCCTGGGGGGCGAGCAATCAGCCCCAGCATTTT; cdr3_aa: CSAKAWGASNQPQHF
j_call: TRBJ2-7; d_call: .; clone_size: .; v_call: TRBV6-2/TRBV6-3; cdr3_nt: TGTGCCAGCAGTGAAATCTCCGGCCCCTACGAGCAGTACTTC; cdr3_aa: CASSEISGPYEQYF
j_call: TRBJ2-3; d_call: TRBD2; clone_size: .; v_call: TRBV7-8; cdr3_nt: TGTGCCAGCAGCTTAGTTCTAGCGGGGTCCAAAGATACGCAGTATTTT; cdr3_aa: CASSLVLAGSKDTQYF
j_call: TRBJ2-7; d_call: TRBD2; clone_size: .; v_call: TRBV28; cdr3_nt: TGTGCCAGCAGTGAGCGGGGGCTTTCCTACGAGCAGTACTTC; cdr3_aa: CASSERGLSYEQYF
j_call: TRBJ1-2; d_call: TRBD1; clone_size: .; v_call: TRBV20-1; cdr3_nt: TGCAGGGCTAGAGGAAGACCGGGACAGTCCTTCTATGGCTACACCTTC; cdr3_aa: CRARGRPGQSFYGYTF
j_call: TRBJ2-7; d_call: TRBD1; clone_size: once; v_call: TRBV2; cdr3_nt: TGTGCCAGCAGTGAAATACAGGGGGCTGGTTACGAGCAGTACTTC; cdr3_aa: CASSEIQGAGYEQYF
j_call: TRBJ2-1; d_call: TRBD2; clone_size: .; v_call: TRBV6-2/TRBV6-3; cdr3_nt: TGTGCCAGCAGTTCAAGCGGGACGGGGTTCTTC; cdr3_aa: CASSSSGTGFF
j_call: TRBJ1-2; d_call: .; clone_size: .; v_call: TRBV20-1; cdr3_nt: TGCAGTGCTAGAGATCAAGGCGGCTATGGCTACACCTTC; cdr3_aa: CSARDQGGYGYTF
j_call: TRBJ2-5; d_call: TRBD2; clone_size: .; v_call: TRBV14; cdr3_nt: TGTGCCAGCAGCCAACGAGGGACTACCGAGACCCAGTACTTC; cdr3_aa: CASSQRGTTETQYF
j_call: TRBJ2-7; d_call: .; clone_size: once; v_call: TRBV14; cdr3_nt: TGTGCCAGCAGCCTAGGACTAAACCTCTACGAGCAGTACTTC; cdr3_aa: CASSLGLNLYEQYF
j_call: TRBJ2-1; d_call: .; clone_size: .; v_call: TRBV7-2; cdr3_nt: TGTGCCAGCAGCTTAGGCGCCAACAGCGGAGCGTCCTACAATGAGCAGTTCTTC; cdr3_aa: CASSLGANSGASYNEQFF
j_call: TRBJ2-1; d_call: TRBD1; clone_size: few; v_call: TRBV5-6; cdr3_nt: TGTGCCAGCACCGGACAGGGGAACTACAATGAGCAGTTCTTC; cdr3_aa: CASTGQGNYNEQFF
j_call: TRBJ1-2; d_call: .; clone_size: once; v_call: TRBV12-3/TRBV12-4; cdr3_nt: TGTGCCAGCAGCCTTCCGGGACAAAGATATGGCTACACCTTC; cdr3_aa: CASSLPGQRYGYTF
j_call: TRBJ2-7; d_call: .; clone_size: .; v_call: TRBV7-2; cdr3_nt: TGTGCCAGCAGCTTAGCGCCGGGACATCTCGAGCAGTACTTC; cdr3_aa: CASSLAPGHLEQYF
j_call: TRBJ2-5; d_call: .; clone_size: .; v_call: TRBV5-6; cdr3_nt: TGTGCCAGCAGCTTAACCCCAGTACAAGAGACCCAGTACTTC; cdr3_aa: CASSLTPVQETQYF
j_call: TRBJ1-5; d_call: .; clone_size: .; v_call: TRBV21-1; cdr3_nt: TGTGCCAGCAGCAAAGGAGGGACGGATCAGCCCCAGCATTTT; cdr3_aa: CASSKGGTDQPQHF
j_call: TRBJ2-1; d_call: .; clone_size: once; v_call: TRBV16; cdr3_nt: TGTGCCAGCGGAGGACCCTACAATGTGCAGTTCTTC; cdr3_aa: CASGGPYNVQFF
j_call: TRBJ2-5; d_call: .; clone_size: .; v_call: TRBV20-1; cdr3_nt: TGCAGTGCGCTATCCCTCGAATTACGAGAGACCCAGTACTTC; cdr3_aa: CSALSLELRETQYF
j_call: TRBJ2-3; d_call: TRBD1; clone_size: few; v_call: TRBV29-1; cdr3_nt: TGCAGCGTTGAAGATCCGGGACAGGGGTTTTTTGCAGATACGCAGTATTTT; cdr3_aa: CSVEDPGQGFFADTQYF
j_call: TRBJ2-3; d_call: .; clone_size: .; v_call: TRBV2; cdr3_nt: TGTGCCAGCACCGGCCCAGGGAGCACAGATACGCAGTATTTT; cdr3_aa: CASTGPGSTDTQYF
j_call: TRBJ2-1; d_call: TRBD1; clone_size: .; v_call: TRBV2; cdr3_nt: TGTGCCAGCGCCAGACAGGGTTACAATGAGCAGTTCTTC; cdr3_aa: CASARQGYNEQFF
j_call: TRBJ2-3; d_call: TRBD1; clone_size: few; v_call: TRBV6-5; cdr3_nt: TGTGCCAGCAGTTACGACAGGGCTGATACGCAGTATTTT; cdr3_aa: CASSYDRADTQYF
j_call: TRBJ2-1; d_call: TRBD2; clone_size: few; v_call: TRBV20-1; cdr3_nt: TGCAGTGCTAGGGTACTAGCGGGAAATGAGCAGTTCTTC; cdr3_aa: CSARVLAGNEQFF
j_call: TRBJ2-5; d_call: .; clone_size: .; v_call: TRBV10-3; cdr3_nt: TGTGCCATCAGTGGTGTGGGTGCAGGGCAGATTGTAGAGACCCAGTACTTC; cdr3_aa: CAISGVGAGQIVETQYF
j_call: TRBJ2-1; d_call: TRBD1; clone_size: .; v_call: TRBV4-3; cdr3_nt: TGCGCCAGCAGACCTTTTCCCCGGACAGGTATTCGCTCCTACAATGAGCAGTTCTTC; cdr3_aa: CASRPFPRTGIRSYNEQFF
j_call: TRBJ1-2; d_call: .; clone_size: .; v_call: TRBV27; cdr3_nt: TGTGCCAGCAGTCGGGGGGCGGGGTACTATGGCTACACCTTC; cdr3_aa: CASSRGAGYYGYTF